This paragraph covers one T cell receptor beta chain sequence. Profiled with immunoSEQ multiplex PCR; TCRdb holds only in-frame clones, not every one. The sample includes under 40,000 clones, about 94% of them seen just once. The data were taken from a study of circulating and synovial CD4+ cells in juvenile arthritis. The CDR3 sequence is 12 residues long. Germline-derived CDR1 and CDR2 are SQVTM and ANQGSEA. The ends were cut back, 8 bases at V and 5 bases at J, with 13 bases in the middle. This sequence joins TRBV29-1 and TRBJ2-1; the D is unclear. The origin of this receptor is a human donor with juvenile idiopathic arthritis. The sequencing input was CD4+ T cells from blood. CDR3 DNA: TGCAGCTCGGCGGAATACGACAATGAGCAGTTCTTC. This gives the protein CSSAEYDNEQFF.